This T cell receptor (beta chain) stems from a study of blood T cell repertoires in COVID-19. As originally analysed: Cell counts per sample came from amplifying reference gene primers. Method: immunoSEQ multiplex PCR; TCRdb's copy keeps in-frame clones and lacks some. The V and J calls and the clone size are those of that table, but D and trimming were determined from the DNA. The sample records 240,000 or so clones, about 82% being singletons. The CDR3 runs 14 residues. CDR1 LGHDT and CDR2 YNNKEL come from the germline V gene (reference sequence). Between the trimmed V and J ends, which lost 4 bases and 5 bases, there was a span of 14 bases.

V is TRBV3-1 (or the pseudogene TRBV3-2) and J is TRBJ1-1, with a tentative D call TRBD1 (6 bases). The specimen sequenced was peripheral blood. This clonotype originated in a man older than 75 with acute or convalescent COVID-19. This chain's CDR3 is CASSPQGSRTEAFF. The DNA of the CDR3 is TGTGCCAGCAGCCCACAGGGCTCGAGGACTGAAGCTTTCTTT.